The 29 T cell receptor beta chains below come from one sample, sequenced in a study of cytotoxic CD8 clonotypes in ibrutinib-treated CLL. Some clones are missing from TCRdb's copy, which holds only in-frame ones; the method was immunoSEQ multiplex PCR. The sample has about 160,000 clones, approximately 84% seen once. The specimen was PBMCs, collected after 24 months of ibrutinib treatment. The receptor source for this set is a human donor with chronic lymphocytic leukemia.

In its sample, this clone was seen once. CDR3 nucleotides: TGTGCCAGCACCGTCAAGACCGAAGCTTTCTTT. As protein: CASTVKTEAFF. The chain links TRBV6-5 to TRBJ1-1; D remains unclear. The V gene's germline CDR1 is MNHEY and CDR2 SVGAGI. V was trimmed by 7 bases and J by 8 bases, leaving 11 bases between them. The CDR3 length is 11 residues.

V is TRBV5-1 and J is TRBJ2-5; perhaps TRBD2 as D (5 bases). Germline V gene sequence: CDR1 SGHRS, CDR2 YFSETQ. V was cut by 0 bases and J by 4 bases, with 10 bases left in between. This CDR3 comprises 14 residues. Written as DNA, the CDR3 is TGCGCCAGCAGCTTGGACCTAGCCCCAGAGACCCAGTACTTC. It codes for CASSLDLAPETQYF.

The CDR3 nucleotides read TGCGCCAGCAGAGAGACTGGCTACAATGAGCAGTTCTTC. This gives the protein CASRETGYNEQFF. The chain combines TRBV10-2 with TRBJ2-1; D call uncertain. Trimming stripped 6 bases from V and 3 bases from J, with 9 bases between. The CDR3 consists of 13 residues. CDR1 is WSHSY and CDR2 is SAAADI in the germline V gene.

The CDR3 DNA follows: TGTGCCAGCAGCACCTACGAGCAGTACTTC. Its protein product is CASSTYEQYF. This sequence joins TRBV21-1 and TRBJ2-7. TRBV21-1 is a documented pseudogene. The CDR3 runs 10 residues.

With respect to this clone: At one end, the junction sequence differs from germline, possibly due to a read error. The chain is built from TRBV19 and TRBJ2-7, with 10 bases fitting TRBD1. Germline V CDR1 and CDR2: LNHDA, SQIVND (reference sequence). This CDR3 has 13 residues. CDR3 DNA: TGTGTCAGTGCACCGGGACAGGGGACCGAGCAGTACTTC. It encodes CVSAPGQGTEQYF.

The rearrangement joins TRBV6-1 to TRBJ1-6; possible D gene TRBD1, 6 bases. The germline V gene encodes CDR1 MNHNS and CDR2 SASEGT. Between the trimmed V and J ends, which lost 2 bases and 6 bases, there was a span of 11 bases. The CDR3 totals 15 residues. In DNA form, the CDR3 reads TGTGCCAGCAGTGAAATAGGGGGTCGTAATTCACCCCTCCACTTT. Translated, it gives CASSEIGGRNSPLHF.

The V and J genes are TRBV7-9 and TRBJ1-1, with 8 bases that match TRBD1. This CDR3 is built from 16 residues. The germline gives CDR1 SEHNR, CDR2 FQNEAQ (reference sequence). Trimming cost V 0 bases and J 7 bases; bases outside gene matches: 10. The DNA for the CDR3 is TGTGCCAGCAGCTTAGCCTTTTCGGAGGACAGGGATGAAGCTTTCTTT. Translation gives CASSLAFSEDRDEAFF.

The chain carries TRBV15 and TRBJ1-2; no clear D. V lost 0 bases to trimming and J lost 5 bases, with 16 bases between them. The CDR3 covers 16 residues. From germline, CDR1 is LNHNV and CDR2 YYDKDF (reference sequence). CDR3 sequence: CATSRDLRQTFYGYTF. In DNA, the CDR3 is TGTGCCACCAGCAGAGATTTGAGGCAGACTTTTTATGGCTACACCTTC.

This chain connects TRBV7-9 to TRBJ2-3; 8 bases fit TRBD2. The CDR3 extends over 15 amino acids. From germline, CDR1 is SEHNR and CDR2 FQNEAQ (reference sequence). V lost 2 bases, J lost 4 bases, and 5 bases stayed unmatched. Written as DNA, the CDR3 is TGTGCCAGCAGCTTATGGCGGGAGGTCTCAGATACGCAGTATTTT. Translating it yields CASSLWREVSDTQYF.

This clone was counted a single time. The rearrangement links TRBV6-1 to TRBJ1-2; TRBD1 aligns across 8 bases. Germline CDR1 is MNHNS and CDR2 is SASEGT. The CDR3 totals 14 residues. Losses at the gene ends were 3 bases for V and 4 bases for J; bases not matched to a gene: 4. The CDR3 DNA is TGTGCCAGCAGTGAGACAGGGGCAAGCTATGGCTACACCTTC. Encoded protein: CASSETGASYGYTF.

This chain joins TRBV6-1 and TRBJ1-1, with 7 bases identical to TRBD1. Germline CDR1 is MNHNS and CDR2 is SASEGT. This CDR3 spans 12 amino acids. V gave up 8 bases and J gave up 8 bases; unmatched junction bases: 8. The CDR3 sequence: CASRGGPAEAFF. The CDR3 DNA reads TGTGCCAGCCGAGGGGGCCCGGCGGAAGCTTTCTTT.

The CDR3 here is CASSITGTSSGANVLTF. In DNA, the CDR3 is TGTGCCAGTAGTATCACAGGGACTAGCTCTGGGGCCAACGTCCTGACTTTC. The gene calls are TRBV19 and TRBJ2-6; 8 bases match TRBD2. V shed 3 bases, J shed 0 bases, and the junction held 4 bases outside the gene matches. There are 17 residues in the CDR3. Germline-derived CDR1 and CDR2 are LNHDA and SQIVND (reference sequence).

On this clone itself: Relative to the germline gene, one junction end is altered; a read error may explain this. The V gene is TRBV11-3, the J gene TRBJ2-1; no reliable D call. The length of the CDR3 is 15 residues. Per the germline V gene, CDR1 is SGHNT and CDR2 is YENEEA. CDR3 protein: CASSVDIYSDNEQFF. The CDR3 nucleotides are TGTGCCAGCAGCGTCGATATTTACTCCGACAATGAGCAGTTCTTC.

This rearrangement joins TRBV14 to TRBJ2-1; 7 nucleotides line up with TRBD2. The CDR3 extends over 15 amino acids. CDR1 and CDR2 (germline): SGHDN, FVKESK. V shed 4 bases and J 0 bases; nucleotides not matched to a gene: 3. The CDR3 bases are TGTGCCAGCAGCCCAGCGGGGAGCTCCTACAATGAGCAGTTCTTC. Translated, it gives CASSPAGSSYNEQFF.

The rearrangement links TRBV19 to TRBJ1-1, with TRBD1 as a possible D gene (6 bases). From germline, CDR1 is LNHDA and CDR2 SQIVND (reference sequence). This CDR3 region has 14 residues. The V gene lost 4 bases and the J gene lost 5 bases, with 14 bases spanning the gap. DNA of the CDR3: TGTGCCAGTAGTACTGGACAGCGGGGGACTGAAGCTTTCTTT. Protein: CASSTGQRGTEAFF.

This clone was observed once. J is TRBJ1-5 and V is TRBV5-6; D is unresolved. Germline V gives CDR1 SGHDT, CDR2 YYEEEE. The CDR3 extends over 12 amino acids. V lost 5 bases to trimming and J lost 2 bases, with 5 bases between them. CDR3 DNA sequence: TGTGCCAGCAGATTCGGCAATCAGCCCCAGCATTTT. Encoded protein: CASRFGNQPQHF. Drawing the rest from reference TRBV5-6 and TRBJ1-5, the complete variable domain is DAGVTQSPTHLIKTRGQQVTLRCSPKSGHDTVSWYQQALGQGPQFIFQYYEEEERQRGNFPDRFSGHQFPNYSSELNVNALLLGDSALYLCASRFGNQPQHFGDGTRLSIL.

This chain links TRBV6-5 with TRBJ1-4; TRBD1 might be the D (6 bases). Germline CDR1 reads MNHEY; CDR2 reads SVGAGI. This CDR3 is built from 14 residues. Trimming removed 5 bases at V and 8 bases at J, with 15 bases between. The CDR3 reads CASSRQEAGEKLFF. The CDR3 nucleotides are TGTGCCAGCAGTCGACAGGAGGCAGGCGAAAAACTGTTTTTT.

V usage is TRBV25-1 and J usage is TRBJ1-2; no firm D call. Trimming pared 4 bases from V and 5 bases from J, leaving 8 bases between. The CDR3 length is 12 residues. Germline assignment: CDR1 MGHDK and CDR2 SYGVNS. The CDR3 DNA follows: TGTGCCAGCAGTGGCCAGTATTATGGCTACACCTTC. Translation gives CASSGQYYGYTF.

The rearrangement uses TRBV11-1 and TRBJ1-2, with TRBD1 matching over 12 bases. Germline V gives CDR1 SGHAT, CDR2 FQDESV (reference sequence). Unmatched junction bases numbered 7, after V lost 4 bases and J lost 7 bases. This CDR3 has 15 residues. The CDR3 bases are TGTGCCAGCAGCTGGGACAGGGGGCAGGATGGTGGCTACACCTTC. Its translation: CASSWDRGQDGGYTF.

Remarks on this clone: The junction departs from the called germline gene at one end, perhaps through a read error. This chain connects TRBV30 to TRBJ2-5; D could derive from TRBD1 or TRBD2 (5 bases each). The CDR3 totals 13 residues. Germline loops: CDR1 GTSNPN, CDR2 SVGIG (reference sequence). For the CDR3, the DNA is TGTGCCTGGAGTGTAAGGCTGCAGGGCCTCGGGGACTTC. This sequence encodes CAWSVRLQGLGDF.

This clone was counted only a few times. This chain uses TRBV2 with TRBJ1-1; D possibly corresponds to TRBD1 (5 bases). Germline CDR1 SNHLY, CDR2 FYNNEI. The V end was cut by 6 bases, the J end by 2 bases, with 10 bases between. The CDR3 runs to 13 residues. The CDR3 here is CASSFDSNTEAFF. The CDR3 bases are TGTGCCAGCAGCTTCGACAGCAACACTGAAGCTTTCTTT.

This chain links TRBV4-1 with TRBJ2-7; TRBD2 matches at 7 bases. Germline V lookup: CDR1 MGHRA, CDR2 YSYEKL. With 0 bases clipped from V and 8 bases from J, the junction kept 7 bases outside the gene matches. This CDR3 has 14 residues. The CDR3 sequence is CASSQEVIAGKQYF. Written as DNA, the CDR3 is TGCGCCAGCAGCCAAGAGGTGATAGCGGGCAAGCAGTACTTC.

The chain has TRBV6-5 and TRBJ1-4, with 8 bases lining up with TRBD1. The germline CDR1 and CDR2 sequences are MNHEY and SVGAGI. V trimming: 5 bases; J trimming: 3 bases; junction bases outside the gene matches: 2. This CDR3 is 14 amino acids long. CDR3: CASSKTGANEKLFF. CDR3 in DNA: TGTGCCAGCAGTAAGACAGGGGCTAATGAAAAACTGTTTTTT.

The CDR3 nucleotides are TGTGCCAGCAGTTACACGGAGACGGGCAATCAGCCCCAGCATTTT. This gives the protein CASSYTETGNQPQHF. The rearrangement uses TRBV6-6 and TRBJ1-5; the D is unclear. This CDR3 contains 15 residues. CDR1 and CDR2 (germline): MNHNY, SVGAGI (reference sequence). V lost 2 bases to trimming and J lost 2 bases, with 10 bases between them.

The chain links TRBV18 to TRBJ1-6; D not certain. The germline V gene has CDR1 KGHSH and CDR2 LQKENI. The CDR3 extends over 15 amino acids. V shed 1 base and J shed 2 bases, with 6 bases lying between them. The CDR3 nucleotides are TGTGCCAGCTCACCACGGGAAGCCTATAATTCACCCCTCCACTTT. Its protein is CASSPREAYNSPLHF. Full variable domain (outside the CDR3, taken from reference TRBV18 and TRBJ1-6): NAGVMQNPRHLVRRRGQEARLRCSPMKGHSHVYWYRQLPEEGLKFMVYLQKENIIDESGMPKERFSAEFPKEGPSILRIQQVVRGDSAAYFCASSPREAYNSPLHFGNGTRLTVT.

The V and J genes are TRBV5-1 and TRBJ2-5, with TRBD1 identical over 9 bases. V lost 0 bases and J lost 2; bases outside the gene matches: 5. CDR1 and CDR2 from the germline V gene are SGHRS and YFSETQ. The CDR3 is 16 amino acids. The CDR3 reads CASSLAWGTGQETQYF. CDR3 nucleotide sequence: TGCGCCAGCAGCTTGGCCTGGGGGACAGGGCAAGAGACCCAGTACTTC.

V and J are TRBV12-5 and TRBJ2-1; 9 bases are a match to TRBD2. V was pared by 1 base and J by 0 bases, with 16 bases of the junction left unmatched. The CDR3 runs to 21 residues. CDR1 is LGHNT and CDR2 is FRNRAP in the germline V gene. In nucleotides, the CDR3 is TGTGCTAGTGGTTTGGGCCTTTTGCGGGGGGGCGATAATTACTCCTACAATGAGCAGTTCTTC. Translated, it gives CASGLGLLRGGDNYSYNEQFF. Supplemented by reference TRBV12-5 and TRBJ2-1, the full variable domain reads DARVTQTPRHKVTEMGQEVTMRCQPILGHNTVFWYRQTMMQGLELLAYFRNRAPLDDSGMPKDRFSAEMPDATLATLKIQPSEPRDSAVYFCASGLGLLRGGDNYSYNEQFFGPGTRLTVL.

The chain is built from TRBV6-6 and TRBJ1-4; D uncertain. CDR1 and CDR2 from the germline V gene are MNHNY and SVGAGI (reference sequence). The V end was cut by 5 bases, the J end by 7 bases, with 17 bases between. There are 15 residues in the CDR3. The CDR3 bases are TGTGCCAGCAGTCGAGACTCGGGCGTCGGTGAAAAACTGTTTTTT. Its protein product is CASSRDSGVGEKLFF.

This clone was seen only a few times. The chain carries TRBV5-6 and TRBJ1-1; unclear D gene. V was trimmed by 2 bases and J by 11 bases, leaving 19 bases between them. The germline V gene encodes CDR1 SGHDT and CDR2 YYEEEE. The CDR3 covers 14 residues. CDR3 sequence reads: CASSFLGSHTRAFF. Here the CDR3 DNA reads TGTGCCAGCAGCTTTTTGGGCAGCCACACTAGGGCTTTCTTT.